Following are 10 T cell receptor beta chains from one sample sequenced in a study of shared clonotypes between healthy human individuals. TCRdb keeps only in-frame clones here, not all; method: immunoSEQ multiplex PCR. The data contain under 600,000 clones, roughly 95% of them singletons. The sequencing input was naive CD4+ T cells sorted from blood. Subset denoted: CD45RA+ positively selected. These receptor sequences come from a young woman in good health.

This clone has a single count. In DNA, the CDR3 is TGTGCCAGCAGACCAGACAGGCTAGGGGCCTACGAGCAGTACTTC. Its translation is CASRPDRLGAYEQYF. V and J are TRBV28 and TRBJ2-7; D possibly corresponds to TRBD1 (6 bases). There are 15 residues in the CDR3. With 6 bases removed from V and 2 bases from J, the gap between germline ends came to 17 bases. Germline V gene sequence: CDR1 MDHEN, CDR2 SYDVKM.

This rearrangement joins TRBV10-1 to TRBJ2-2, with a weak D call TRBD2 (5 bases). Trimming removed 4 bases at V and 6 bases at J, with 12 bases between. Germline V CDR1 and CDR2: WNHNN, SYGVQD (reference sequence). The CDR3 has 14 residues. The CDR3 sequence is CASSGVGRAGELFF. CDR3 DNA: TGCGCCAGCAGTGGCGTGGGGAGAGCCGGGGAGCTGTTTTTT.

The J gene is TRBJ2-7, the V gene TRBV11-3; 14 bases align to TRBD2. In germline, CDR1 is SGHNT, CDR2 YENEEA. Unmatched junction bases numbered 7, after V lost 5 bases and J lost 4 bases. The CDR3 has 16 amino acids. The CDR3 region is CASSPAGTSGSYEQYF. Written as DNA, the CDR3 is TGTGCCAGCAGCCCAGCGGGGACTAGCGGGAGTTACGAGCAGTACTTC.

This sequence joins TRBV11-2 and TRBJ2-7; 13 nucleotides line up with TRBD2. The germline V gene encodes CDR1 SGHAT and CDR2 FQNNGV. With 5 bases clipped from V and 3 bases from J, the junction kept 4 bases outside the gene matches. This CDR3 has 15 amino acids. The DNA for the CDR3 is TGTGCCAGCAGCCCCCGGACTAGCGGGAGCTACGAGCAGTACTTC. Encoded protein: CASSPRTSGSYEQYF.

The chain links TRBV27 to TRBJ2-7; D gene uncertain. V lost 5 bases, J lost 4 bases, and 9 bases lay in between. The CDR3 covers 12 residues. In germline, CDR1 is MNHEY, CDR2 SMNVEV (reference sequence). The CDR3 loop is CASSKGRYEQYF. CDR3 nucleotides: TGTGCCAGCAGTAAAGGACGGTACGAGCAGTACTTC.

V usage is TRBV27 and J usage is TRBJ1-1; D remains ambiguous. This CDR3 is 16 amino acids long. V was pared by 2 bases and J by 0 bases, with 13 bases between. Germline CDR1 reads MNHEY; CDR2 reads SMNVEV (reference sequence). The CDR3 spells CASSLRERIMNTEAFF. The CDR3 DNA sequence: TGTGCCAGCAGTTTACGCGAGAGGATCATGAACACTGAAGCTTTCTTT.

The CDR3 DNA sequence: TGTGCCAGCAGCCGACCGGCTAGCGGGTACAATGAGCAGTTCTTC. Translating gives CASSRPASGYNEQFF. The J gene is TRBJ2-1, the V gene TRBV6-6; 8 bases line up with TRBD2. This CDR3 comprises 15 residues. The V gene's germline CDR1 is MNHNY and CDR2 SVGAGI (reference sequence). With V trimmed by 6 bases and J by 4 bases, 8 bases remained unmatched.

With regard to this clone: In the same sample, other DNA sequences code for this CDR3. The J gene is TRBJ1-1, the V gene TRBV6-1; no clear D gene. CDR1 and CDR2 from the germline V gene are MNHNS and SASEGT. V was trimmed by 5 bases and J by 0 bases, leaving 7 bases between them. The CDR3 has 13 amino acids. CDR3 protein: CASSSGVNTEAFF. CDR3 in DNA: TGTGCCAGCAGTTCCGGGGTGAACACTGAAGCTTTCTTT.

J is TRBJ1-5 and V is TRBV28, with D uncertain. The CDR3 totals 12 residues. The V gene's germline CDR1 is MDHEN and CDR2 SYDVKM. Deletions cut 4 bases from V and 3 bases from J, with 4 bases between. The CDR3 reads CASSSVNQPQHF. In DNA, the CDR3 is TGTGCCAGCAGTTCTGTCAATCAGCCCCAGCATTTT. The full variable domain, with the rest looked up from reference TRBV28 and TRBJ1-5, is DVKVTQSSRYLVKRTGEKVFLECVQDMDHENMFWYRQDPGLGLRLIYFSYDVKMKEKGDIPEGYSVSREKKERFSLILESASTNQTSMYLCASSSVNQPQHFGDGTRLSIL.

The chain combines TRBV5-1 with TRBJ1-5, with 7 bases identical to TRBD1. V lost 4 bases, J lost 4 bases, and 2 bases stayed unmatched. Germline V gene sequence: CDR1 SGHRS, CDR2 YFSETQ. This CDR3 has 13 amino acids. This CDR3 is CASSPGGNQPQHF. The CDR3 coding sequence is TGCGCCAGCAGCCCAGGGGGTAATCAGCCCCAGCATTTT.